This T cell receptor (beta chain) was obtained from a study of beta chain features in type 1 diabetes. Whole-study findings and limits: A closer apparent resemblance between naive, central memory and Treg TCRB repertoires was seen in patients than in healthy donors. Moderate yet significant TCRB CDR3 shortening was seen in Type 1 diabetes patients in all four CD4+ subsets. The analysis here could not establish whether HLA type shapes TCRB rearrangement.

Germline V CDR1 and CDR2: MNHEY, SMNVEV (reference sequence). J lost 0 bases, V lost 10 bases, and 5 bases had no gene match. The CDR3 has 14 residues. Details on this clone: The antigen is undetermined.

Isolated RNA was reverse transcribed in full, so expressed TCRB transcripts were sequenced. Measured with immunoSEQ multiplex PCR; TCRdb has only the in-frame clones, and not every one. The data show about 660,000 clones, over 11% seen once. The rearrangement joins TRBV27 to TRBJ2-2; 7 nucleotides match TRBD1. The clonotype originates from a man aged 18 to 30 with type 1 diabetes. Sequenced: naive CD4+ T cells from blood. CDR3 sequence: CAISDRANTGELFF. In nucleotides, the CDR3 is TGTGCCATTTCCGACAGGGCGAACACCGGGGAGCTGTTTTTT.